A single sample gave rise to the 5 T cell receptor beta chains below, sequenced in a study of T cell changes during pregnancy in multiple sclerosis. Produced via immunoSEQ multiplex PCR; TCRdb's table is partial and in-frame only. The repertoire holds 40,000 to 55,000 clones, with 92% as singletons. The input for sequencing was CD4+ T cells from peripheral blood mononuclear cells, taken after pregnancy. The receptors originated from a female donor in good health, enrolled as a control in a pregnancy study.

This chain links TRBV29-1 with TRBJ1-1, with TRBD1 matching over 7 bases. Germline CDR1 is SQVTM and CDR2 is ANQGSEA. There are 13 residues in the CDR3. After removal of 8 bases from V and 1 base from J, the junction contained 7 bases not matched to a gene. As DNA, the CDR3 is TGCAGCTCCCGGACAGGCCGGAACACTGAAGCTTTCTTT. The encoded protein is CSSRTGRNTEAFF.

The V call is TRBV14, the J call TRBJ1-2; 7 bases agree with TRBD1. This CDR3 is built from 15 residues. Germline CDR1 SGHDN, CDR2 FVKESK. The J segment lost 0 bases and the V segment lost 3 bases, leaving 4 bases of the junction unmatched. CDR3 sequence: CASSHYRGPNYGYTF. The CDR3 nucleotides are TGTGCCAGCAGCCATTACAGGGGACCTAACTATGGCTACACCTTC.

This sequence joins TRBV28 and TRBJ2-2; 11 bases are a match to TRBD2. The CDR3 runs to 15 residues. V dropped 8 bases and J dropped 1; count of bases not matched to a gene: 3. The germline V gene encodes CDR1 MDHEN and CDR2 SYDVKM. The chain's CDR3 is CASGSGRGNTGELFF. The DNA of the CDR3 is TGTGCCAGCGGTAGCGGGAGGGGGAACACCGGGGAGCTGTTTTTT. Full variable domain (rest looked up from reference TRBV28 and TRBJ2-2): DVKVTQSSRYLVKRTGEKVFLECVQDMDHENMFWYRQDPGLGLRLIYFSYDVKMKEKGDIPEGYSVSREKKERFSLILESASTNQTSMYLCASGSGRGNTGELFFGEGSRLTVL.

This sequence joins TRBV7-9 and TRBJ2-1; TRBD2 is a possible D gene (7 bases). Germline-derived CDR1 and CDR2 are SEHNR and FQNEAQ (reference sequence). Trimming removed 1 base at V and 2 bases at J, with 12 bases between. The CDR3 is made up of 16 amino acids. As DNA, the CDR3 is TGTGCCAGCAGCTTAGAGGCGGGGGCCACCTACAATGAGCAGTTCTTC. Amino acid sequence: CASSLEAGATYNEQFF.

CDR3 in DNA: TGTGCCAGCAGCGACGGACAGGGGAGGCAAGAGACCCAGTACTTC. Translation gives CASSDGQGRQETQYF. The rearrangement uses TRBV5-4 and TRBJ2-5, with TRBD1 identical over 9 bases. Unmatched junction bases numbered 6, after V lost 4 bases and J lost 2 bases. The CDR3 has 15 amino acids. CDR1 is SGHNT, CDR2 YYREEE, per germline (reference sequence). The variable domain in full, with the rest retrieved from reference TRBV5-4 and TRBJ2-5, is ETGVTQSPTHLIKTRGQQVTLRCSSQSGHNTVSWYQQALGQGPQFIFQYYREEENGRGNFPPRFSGLQFPNYSSELNVNALELDDSALYLCASSDGQGRQETQYFGPGTRLLVL.